These 28 T cell receptor beta chains originate from one sample sequenced in a study of blood T cells in healthy people across ages. It was with a sample-barcoded 5' primer and a J-beta primer mix that a second PCR of about 6 to 12 cycles was run. Each CDR3 protein is one row after TCRdb ran MiXCR on the 5' RACE reads. The table has 1.5 million to 2 million distinct CDR3 sequences, roughly two fifths seen once; the top ten hold 20% to 25%. Sequenced sample: blood. All receptors come from a human donor in good health.

There are many counts of this clonotype. The V gene is TRBV29-1, the J gene TRBJ2-3, with 10 bases aligning to TRBD1. Germline CDR1 SQVTM, CDR2 ANQGSEA. V lost 6 bases, J lost 1 base, and 4 bases stayed unmatched. This CDR3 has 14 residues. The CDR3 bases are TGCAGCGTGGGGACAGGGGTAGGCACAGATACGCAGTATTTT. Protein sequence: CSVGTGVGTDTQYF.

This clonotype was seen just once. This chain connects TRBV7-2 to TRBJ2-1, with D possibly being TRBD1 or TRBD2 (5 bases each). The V end was cut by 5 bases, the J end by 4 bases, with 21 bases between. This CDR3 is built from 17 residues. Germline loops: CDR1 SGHTA, CDR2 FQGNSA. For the CDR3, the DNA is TGTGCCAGCAGCCCCCTGTATTCAGGGAGATATTACAATGAGCAGTTCTTC. Its protein is CASSPLYSGRYYNEQFF.

The chain uses TRBV7-2 and TRBJ2-1; D call uncertain. Trimming took 5 bases from V and 7 from J, leaving 18 bases between them. CDR3 size: 15 residues. Germline CDR1 reads SGHTA; CDR2 reads FQGNSA. The CDR3 spells CASSRTTTPINEQFF. In DNA form, the CDR3 reads TGTGCCAGCAGCCGAACCACAACCCCGATAAATGAGCAGTTCTTC. The entire variable domain, with the rest obtained from reference TRBV7-2 and TRBJ2-1, is as follows: GAGVSQSPSNKVTEKGKDVELRCDPISGHTALYWYRQSLGQGLEFLIYFQGNSAPDKSGLPSDRFSAERTGGSVSTLTIQRTQQEDSAVYLCASSRTTTPINEQFFGPGTRLTVL.

The V and J genes are TRBV5-1 and TRBJ2-5; TRBD2 agrees at 11 bases. The CDR3 has 17 amino acids. CDR1 is SGHRS and CDR2 is YFSETQ in the germline V gene. The ends lost 6 bases at V and 2 bases at J; junction bases unmatched: 12. CDR3 sequence: CASNQLTSSGGQETQYF. CDR3 coding DNA: TGCGCCAGCAATCAACTTACCTCTAGCGGGGGGCAAGAGACCCAGTACTTC.

This rearrangement joins TRBV13 to TRBJ2-2; no clear D gene. CDR1 PRHDT and CDR2 FYEKMQ come from the germline V gene (reference sequence). The CDR3 runs to 13 residues. Trimming removed 5 bases from V and 3 bases from J, with 7 bases in between. CDR3 DNA: TGTGCCAGCAGCATAGCCTACACCGGGGAGCTGTTTTTT. This translates into CASSIAYTGELFF. Filled out from reference TRBV13 and TRBJ2-2, the complete variable domain reads AAGVIQSPRHLIKEKRETATLKCYPIPRHDTVYWYQQGPGQDPQFLISFYEKMQSDKGSIPDRFSAQQFSDYHSELNMSSLELGDSALYFCASSIAYTGELFFGEGSRLTVL.

This chain joins TRBV7-9 and TRBJ1-6, with D maybe TRBD1 (5 bases). The CDR3 has 16 residues. The V gene's germline CDR1 is SEHNR and CDR2 FQNEAQ (reference sequence). V was shortened by 5 bases and J by 5 bases, with 16 bases between the two germline ends. CDR3 DNA sequence: TGTGCCAGCAGCCCCGACGGGGGTGTCAATAATTCACCCCTCCACTTT. Amino acid sequence: CASSPDGGVNNSPLHF.

The gene calls are TRBV12-3 or TRBV12-4 and TRBJ1-4; D not resolved. The CDR3 has 14 residues. V lost 2 bases, J lost 8 bases, and 12 bases lay in between. The CDR3 sequence: CASSLPGRREKLFF. CDR3 coding DNA: TGTGCCAGCAGTTTACCGGGGAGGAGGGAAAAACTGTTTTTT.

This clonotype was recorded a few times. V gene TRBV7-9 combines with J gene TRBJ1-4, with D hard to call. Germline CDR1 is SEHNR and CDR2 is FQNEAQ (reference sequence). V lost 2 bases and J 4 bases, leaving 5 bases between the germline ends. This CDR3 has 13 residues. The CDR3 protein is CASSLQINEKLFF. The CDR3 DNA reads TGTGCCAGCAGCTTACAGATTAATGAAAAACTGTTTTTT. Based on the CDR3 plus reference TRBV7-9 and TRBJ1-4, the full variable domain is DTGVSQNPRHKITKRGQNVTFRCDPISEHNRLYWYRQTLGQGPEFLTYFQNEAQLEKSRLLSDRFSAERPKGSFSTLEIQRTEQGDSAMYLCASSLQINEKLFFGSGTQLSVL.

This chain uses TRBV7-2 with TRBJ2-3; 8 nucleotides match TRBD1. The CDR3 is 16 residues long. Germline lookup yields CDR1 SGHTA and CDR2 FQGNSA. V was pared by 0 bases and J by 2 bases, with 4 bases of the junction left unmatched. The CDR3 sequence is CASSLADRAFTDTQYF. Written as DNA, the CDR3 is TGTGCCAGCAGCTTAGCGGACAGGGCTTTCACAGATACGCAGTATTTT.

In its sample, this clonotype was seen a few times. This chain connects TRBV7-2 to TRBJ2-1, with D tentatively TRBD2 (7 bases). CDR3 size: 17 residues. Germline V gene data show CDR1 as SGHTA and CDR2 as FQGNSA. The V and J ends lost 1 base and 7 bases respectively, with 20 bases between them. This CDR3 is CASSLGGGWGAGNEQFF. The CDR3 DNA sequence: TGTGCCAGCAGCTTAGGGGGGGGCTGGGGAGCTGGTAATGAGCAGTTCTTC.

This chain joins TRBV3-1 and TRBJ2-1; 14 bases are a match to TRBD2. The length of the CDR3 is 18 residues. The trim removed 6 bases at V and 4 bases at J, leaving 11 bases unmatched. The germline CDR1 and CDR2 sequences are LGHDT and YNNKEL (reference sequence). The DNA of the CDR3 is TGTGCCAGCAGAGGGGGACTAGCGGGGGCCGAGGGGTACAATGAGCAGTTCTTC. This encodes CASRGGLAGAEGYNEQFF.

This clonotype has only a few counts. The CDR3 sequence is CASSHSGGPYNEQFF. The DNA of the CDR3 is TGTGCCAGCAGTCATAGCGGGGGGCCCTACAATGAGCAGTTCTTC. The V call is TRBV12-3 or TRBV12-4, the J call TRBJ2-1; the match to TRBD2 covers 10 bases. V shed 5 bases, J shed 2 bases, and the junction held 3 bases outside the gene matches. This CDR3 region has 15 residues.

This clonotype has only a few counts. The chain couples TRBV29-1 to TRBJ2-5; D is undetermined. Germline V gene data show CDR1 as SQVTM and CDR2 as ANQGSEA. Trimming stripped 5 bases from V and 5 bases from J, with 9 bases between. This CDR3 is built from 11 residues. The CDR3 here is CSVSAYETQYF. DNA of the CDR3: TGCAGCGTTTCGGCGTACGAGACCCAGTACTTC.

Regarding this clonotype: A much larger clone lies a single base off, so this may be a read error. The chain combines TRBV20-1 with TRBJ1-2, with 7 bases matching TRBD1. Germline V CDR1 and CDR2: DFQATT, SNEGSKA (reference sequence). After removal of 8 bases from V and 3 bases from J, the junction contained 9 bases not matched to a gene. CDR3 size: 13 residues. The DNA of the CDR3 is TGCAGTACTACATTACAGGGGTACTATGGCTACACCTTC. Protein sequence: CSTTLQGYYGYTF.

The CDR3: CASSTRDRDYTEAFF. The CDR3, as DNA: TGTGCCAGCAGCACCAGAGACAGGGACTACACTGAAGCTTTCTTT. V gene TRBV21-1 combines with J gene TRBJ1-1; TRBD1 is taken as the D call from the table, unchecked against the DNA. TRBV21-1 is listed as a pseudogene. The CDR3 is 15 residues long.

This clonotype was detected a few times. The CDR3 nucleotides are TGTGCCAGCAGTTTATCAGGGCCCGGGGAGCTGTTTTTT. Amino acid sequence: CASSLSGPGELFF. This chain links TRBV27 with TRBJ2-2; D call uncertain. CDR1 and CDR2 (germline): MNHEY, SMNVEV (reference sequence). This CDR3 spans 13 amino acids. The V end was cut by 0 bases, the J end by 6 bases, with 5 bases between.

The table lists this clonotype with a few counts. The chain couples TRBV6-5 to TRBJ2-1, with 10 bases that match TRBD2. From germline, CDR1 is MNHEY and CDR2 SVGAGI. Unmatched junction bases numbered 6, after V lost 0 bases and J lost 4 bases. The length of the CDR3 is 17 residues. The CDR3, as DNA: TGTGCCAGCAGTTACTCGCCCACTAGCGGGGCTTACAATGAGCAGTTCTTC. It codes for CASSYSPTSGAYNEQFF.

The gene calls are TRBV7-2 and TRBJ1-4; TRBD1 might be the D (6 bases). V shed 1 base and J shed 3 bases, with 9 bases lying between them. The CDR3 extends over 15 amino acids. The germline gives CDR1 SGHTA, CDR2 FQGNSA. The CDR3 nucleotides read TGTGCCAGCAGCTTAGTACAGGGATCTAATGAAAAACTGTTTTTT. Amino acids: CASSLVQGSNEKLFF.

In this sample, this clonotype turned up a few times. This chain connects TRBV5-1 to TRBJ2-7; 7 nucleotides align to TRBD1. Germline values: CDR1 SGHRS, CDR2 YFSETQ. The V gene end was trimmed by 4 bases and the J gene end by 7 bases; junction bases not matched to a gene: 14. The CDR3 length is 15 residues. The CDR3 nucleotides read TGCGCCAGCAGCCAGCGACAGGGATTACGTTGGGAGCAGTACTTC. This translates into CASSQRQGLRWEQYF.

This clonotype appeared a few times. This rearrangement joins TRBV6-5 to TRBJ2-3; possibly TRBD2 for D (6 bases). V gave up 7 bases and J gave up 2 bases, with 16 bases separating them. This CDR3 has 15 amino acids. Per germline, CDR1 MNHEY and CDR2 SVGAGI. The CDR3 sequence is CASKRRDFYTDTQYF. CDR3 DNA: TGTGCCAGCAAAAGACGGGACTTTTACACAGATACGCAGTATTTT.

The V gene is TRBV4-2, the J gene TRBJ2-3; 9 bases are a match to TRBD1. V was pared by 4 bases and J by 4 bases, with 21 bases of the junction left unmatched. The CDR3 extends over 20 amino acids. Germline values: CDR1 LGHNA, CDR2 YNFKEQ. The CDR3 DNA reads TGTGCCAGCAGCCGAGACCGGGACAGGGCAAAACCCATCCTCCCAGATACGCAGTATTTT. It is translated as CASSRDRDRAKPILPDTQYF.

In this sample, this clonotype turned up a few times. In DNA form, the CDR3 reads TGTGCCAGCAGTCGGACAGGGATCGGTGGCTACACCTTC. It yields the protein CASSRTGIGGYTF. This chain connects TRBV6-2 or TRBV6-3 to TRBJ1-2; 8 positions agree with TRBD1. The V segment lost 5 bases and the J segment 7 bases; nucleotides outside the gene matches: 6. The CDR3 has 13 residues. Per germline, CDR1 MNHEY and CDR2 SVGEGT.

The chain couples TRBV27 to TRBJ1-2; TRBD1 might be the D (6 bases). The CDR3 is 12 amino acids. Trimming shortened V by 7 bases and J by 6 bases, and 12 bases separated the two germline ends. Germline V gene lookup returns CDR1 MNHEY and CDR2 SMNVEV (reference sequence). The DNA of the CDR3 is TGTGCCAGCACCACAGGGAACCATGGCTACACCTTC. It codes for CASTTGNHGYTF.

This clonotype was picked up a small number of times. The chain couples TRBV10-3 to TRBJ1-1; TRBD1 agrees at 9 bases. V shed 10 bases, J shed 6 bases, and the junction held 12 bases outside the gene matches. This CDR3 has 14 residues. Germline CDR1 reads ENHRY; CDR2 reads SYGVKD. The CDR3 loop is CATYSGGQGSEAFF. The DNA for the CDR3 is TGTGCCACCTATTCCGGGGGACAGGGATCTGAAGCTTTCTTT.

The chain employs TRBV14 and TRBJ2-3, with 8 bases that match TRBD2. Germline V gene sequence: CDR1 SGHDN, CDR2 FVKESK. The CDR3 has 16 residues. After removal of 4 bases from V and 3 bases from J, the junction contained 9 bases not matched to a gene. CDR3 loop: CASSPLQRGWTDTQYF. The CDR3 DNA reads as TGTGCCAGCAGCCCGCTTCAGCGGGGGTGGACAGATACGCAGTATTTT.

This chain links TRBV5-5 with TRBJ2-7; D possibly matches TRBD1 or TRBD2 (5 bases each). Germline assignment: CDR1 SGHKS and CDR2 YYEKEE (reference sequence). The V end was cut by 2 bases, the J end by 5 bases, with 23 bases between. The CDR3 is made up of 17 amino acids. CDR3 nucleotides: TGTGCCAGCAGCTTAGAGGGCCCGTGGCAGGGATGGGACGAGCAGTACTTC. As protein: CASSLEGPWQGWDEQYF.

V usage is TRBV4-3 and J usage is TRBJ2-7, with D perhaps matching TRBD2 (6 bases). Germline V lookup: CDR1 LGHNA, CDR2 YSLEER. V was pared by 8 bases and J by 2 bases, with 19 bases between. This CDR3 has 15 amino acids. The CDR3 coding sequence is TGCGCCAGCGGCACCGGCGCGGGGCCCCCCTACGAGCAGTACTTC. Translating it yields CASGTGAGPPYEQYF.

This clonotype appeared a few times. This chain uses TRBV20-1 with TRBJ1-2; no clear D. CDR1 and CDR2 from the germline V gene are DFQATT and SNEGSKA (reference sequence). The CDR3 is 15 amino acids. V lost 5 bases to trimming and J lost 4 bases, with 20 bases between them. The chain's CDR3 is CSAPPSPRAGYGYTF. The DNA of the CDR3 is TGCAGTGCTCCACCTTCCCCACGCGCCGGCTATGGCTACACCTTC.